Listed here is a single TCR beta chain. At one end the junction does not follow the germline gene, possibly because of a read error. Patients who underwent sequencing had shown CD8+CD57+ cell expansion by flow cytometry. At the time of blood sampling, patients had not yet received any therapy. This sample was included in a study of CD8+CD57+ T cells in acquired aplastic anemia. Study details: The DNA of sorted CD4+ and CD8+ cells averaged 3.2 ug.

The CDR3 spans 15 residues. The germline gives CDR1 MNHEY, CDR2 SVGAGI. Using genomic DNA as the template, TCR beta VDJ and CDR3 profiling was carried out. One entry per CDR3 protein results from TCRdb running MiXCR on the reads. Of a few hundred thousand distinct CDR3 sequences in the sample, 50% to 65% were seen once. Sequenced: sorted CD4+, CD8+, or CD8+CD57+ T cells (not recorded which) from PBMCs. This clonotype was sampled from a human donor with aplastic anemia. The V gene is TRBV6-5, the J gene TRBJ2-5, with 8 bases aligning to TRBD1. For the CDR3, the DNA is TGCGCCAGCAGTGAAGACAGGGGCCGGGGAGAGACCCAGTACTTC. Translation gives CASSEDRGRGETQYF.